This T cell receptor beta chain was profiled in a study of regulatory T cells in long-lasting Graves disease. On the study more broadly: Over 5 years of antithyroid drugs with positive TSH receptor antibodies was taken to mean persistent Graves' disease.

Indicated time point: persistent/refractory GD, antithyroid drugs over 5 years with positive TRAb. Following extraction of RNA from PBMCs, that RNA was used to make the TCR library. Notes on the study in general: It was in persistent disease that TRBV28, TRBJ1-2 and TRBJ2-5 were favored.

Combining iRepertoire HTBI primers with Arm-PCR of CDR3 regions, the authors built TCR beta libraries. TCRdb processed the multiplex PCR reads anew with MiXCR; each CDR3 protein has one entry. This table has about 400,000 distinct CDR3 sequences, around 20% appearing once. CDR1 and CDR2 from the germline V gene are SEHNR and FQNEAQ (reference sequence). V shed 2 bases, J shed 4 bases, and the junction held 16 bases outside the gene matches. CDR3 length: 18 residues. This clonotype was observed a handful of times. As yet, its antigen is unknown. The sequence was collected from a female donor with Graves disease. The J gene is TRBJ2-7, the V gene TRBV7-9, with 8 bases that match TRBD1. The input for sequencing was peripheral blood mononuclear cells (PBMCs), taken when the disease was refractory, from a patient treated with antithyroid drugs. The CDR3 nucleotides are TGTGCCAGCAGCTTAAGAACGACAGGGGCAATGAAGGGTTACGAGCAGTACTTC. It translates to CASSLRTTGAMKGYEQYF. Together with reference TRBV7-9 and TRBJ2-7, the CDR3 gives the full variable domain: DTGVSQNPRHKITKRGQNVTFRCDPISEHNRLYWYRQTLGQGPEFLTYFQNEAQLEKSRLLSDRFSAERPKGSFSTLEIQRTEQGDSAMYLCASSLRTTGAMKGYEQYFGPGTRLTVT.